This T cell receptor (beta chain) comes out of a study of cytomegalovirus exposure and HLA in healthy donors. The V and J ends lost 7 bases and 7 bases respectively, with 26 bases between them. CDR3 size: 17 residues. In germline, CDR1 is MGHDK, CDR2 SYGVNS. The PCR had 60 Vbeta and 13 Jbeta primers. Some clones are missing from TCRdb's copy, which holds only in-frame ones; the method was immunoSEQ multiplex PCR. The profile shows 90,000 to 100,000 clones, about four fifths of them singletons. Findings and caveats of the study: Rare TCR sequences predominated, though certain public TCRs were found in many donors. Later on, an analysis tied approximately 17,000 TCR beta sequences to HLA alleles at 0.05 false discovery rate.

A remark on this clone: The antigen is undetermined.

Each donor's status was that of a healthy bone marrow donor. Sequenced input: PBMCs. The V and J genes are TRBV25-1 and TRBJ2-1, with a possible D match to TRBD1 (6 bases). The sequence derives from a woman between 35 and 50 years old in good health and CMV-seronegative. Here the CDR3 DNA reads TGTGCCAGCAAATCAACGACAGGCGTCCTTGGTAGGAATGAGCAGTTCTTC. Amino acids: CASKSTTGVLGRNEQFF.